This entry is about one TCR beta chain. Its cognate antigen has yet to be identified. No base qualities exist here, and no much larger clone lies one base off it. The sample comes from a study of blood T cell repertoires in COVID-19 (dated by TCRdb to 2020 to 2021). A note on the overall study: Samples covering the acute and convalescent phases of COVID-19 were provided by collaborators in the United States, Italy and Spain. The material from the prospective study consisted of cDNA or gDNA derived from T cells, B-cell-depleted T cells, or PBMCs. Deeply sampled blood TCRbeta repertoires from subjects exposed to, actively infected with, or recovered from COVID-19 were included in the dataset. The repertoires were released in a freely available public database intended as a resource for research on the immune response to SARS-CoV-2. The samples were drawn from the first 160 participants of the ongoing ImmuneRACE study and from roughly 1,300 subjects provided by 6 global collaborators. A de-identified subject ID, COVID-19 status, age in years and sex were almost always included in the sample metadata. Where available, HLA class I and class II types were obtained from metadata supplied by the sample provider rather than from assay-based typing. Findings and caveats that apply to the study as a whole: Clinical and demographic metadata were provided uncurated, with the amount varying by source and participant.

Collaborating institutions collected whole blood in K2EDTA tubes following their own protocols. For TCRbeta analysis, collaborator samples were shipped as frozen whole blood, as isolated PBMCs, or as DNA extracted from either sample type. TCRbeta CDR3 regions were amplified from genomic DNA using the immunoSEQ Assay, a bias-controlled multiplex PCR. Processing in the source paper ran as follows. Nucleated cell counts per sample were estimated from amplification of reference gene primers within the assay. Sequence reads were collapsed and filtered to measure the absolute abundance of every unique TCRbeta CDR3 rearrangement. For each sample, productive Simpson clonality was calculated as the square root of Simpson's diversity index over productive rearrangements. In TCRdb, the immuneACCESS table is reduced to in-frame sequences with V and J assigned. These tables do not hold every clone; where another copy was compared, an unresolved V gene accounts for under half, and the others remain unexplained. V, J and clone size are taken as reported in that table, and D and trimming were inferred from the DNA itself. Here the sample has more than 250,000 clones; approximately 85% occur a single time. The ten top clones hold 4% to 6% of the sample.

Trimming accounts for 0 bases at V and 8 bases at J, while the number of junction bases matched to no gene is 0. The CDR3 runs 13 residues from the cysteine to the phenylalanine. Only CDR3 DNA is held: 39 bases, read in frame from base 1. CDR1 and CDR2 are drawn from the germline V gene: SGHRS, YFSETQ. This clonotype originated in a man aged 50-60 years with active or convalescent COVID-19. Sample: peripheral blood. The rearranged chain carries TRBV5-1 and TRBJ2-1; 9 bases in between match TRBD1. In nucleotides, the sequence is TGCGCCAGCAGCTTGGGACAGGGGGATGAGCAGTTCTTC. This gives the protein CASSLGQGDEQFF. With all but the CDR3 taken from the reference TRBV5-1 and TRBJ2-1 genes, the full variable domain is: KAGVTQTPRYLIKTRGQQVTLSCSPISGHRSVSWYQQTPGQGLQFLFEYFSETQRNKGNFPGRFSGRQFSNSRSEMNVSTLELGDSALYLCASSLGQGDEQFFGPGTRLTVL.